Each of the 29 T cell receptor beta chains below was sequenced from the same sample in a study of T cell responses to AZD1222 COVID-19 vaccine. Clones were sequenced by immunoSEQ multiplex PCR, and TCRdb holds only the in-frame ones, with some missing. Of 110,000 or so clones listed, 88% are singletons. The source was peripheral blood, collected 28 days after the second AZD1222 dose. These receptors were collected from an adult who received the AZD1222 COVID-19 vaccine.

V is TRBV3-1 (or the pseudogene TRBV3-2) and J is TRBJ2-7; D is uncertain. CDR3 length equals 14 residues. The germline CDR1 and CDR2 sequences are LGHDT and YNNKEL (reference sequence). The ends were cut back, 0 bases at V and 0 bases at J, with 6 bases in the middle. The chain's CDR3 is CASSQEDGSYEQYF. CDR3 DNA: TGTGCCAGCAGCCAAGAGGACGGCTCCTACGAGCAGTACTTC.

V and J are TRBV7-2 and TRBJ1-6, with D possibly matching TRBD1 (6 bases). Trimming stripped 5 bases from V and 7 bases from J, with 18 bases between. Germline-derived CDR1 and CDR2 are SGHTA and FQGNSA. The CDR3 consists of 16 residues. The CDR3 region has the DNA TGTGCCAGCAGCCAAGACACCCGACAGGTCAATTCACCCCTCCACTTT. This gives the protein CASSQDTRQVNSPLHF.

The chain combines TRBV25-1 with TRBJ2-5; 9 nucleotides agree with TRBD1. This CDR3 has 15 amino acids. Unmatched junction bases numbered 7, after V lost 3 bases and J lost 5 bases. CDR1 is MGHDK, CDR2 SYGVNS, per germline. In DNA, the CDR3 is TGTGCCAGCAGTGATTCCGGGACAGGGAGGGAGACCCAGTACTTC. It yields the protein CASSDSGTGRETQYF.

The chain links TRBV19 to TRBJ1-1; unclear D gene. With 6 bases removed from V and 1 base from J, the gap between germline ends came to 9 bases. This CDR3 spans 13 amino acids. Germline V lookup: CDR1 LNHDA, CDR2 SQIVND (reference sequence). DNA of the CDR3: TGTGCCAGTAGGCCTGACAAGAACACTGAAGCTTTCTTT. Translated: CASRPDKNTEAFF.

The chain uses TRBV7-3 and TRBJ2-5; TRBD1 is a possible D gene (6 bases). Germline CDR1 and CDR2: SGHTA and FQGTGA. The CDR3 runs 13 residues. V shed 5 bases and J shed 4 bases, with 11 bases lying between them. The CDR3 nucleotides read TGTGCCAGCAGCCCACAGGGTGGAGAGACCCAGTACTTC. This gives the protein CASSPQGGETQYF.

The chain combines TRBV11-3 with TRBJ2-1, with D possibly TRBD1 on 6 matching bases. CDR3 length: 12 amino acids. The germline V gene has CDR1 SGHNT and CDR2 YENEEA. V was clipped by 5 bases and J by 6 bases, with 8 bases between them. The CDR3 region has the DNA TGTGCCAGCAGCAAGGGGGTCAATGAGCAGTTCTTC. Residues: CASSKGVNEQFF.

CDR3: CASSLGSSATDTQYF. CDR3 DNA: TGCGCCAGCAGCTTAGGCTCCTCCGCCACAGATACGCAGTATTTT. The V and J genes are TRBV5-1 and TRBJ2-3; D gene uncertain. The germline CDR1 and CDR2 sequences are SGHRS and YFSETQ. V was clipped by 2 bases and J by 2 bases, with 12 bases between them. This CDR3 has 15 amino acids.

The J gene is TRBJ2-1, the V gene TRBV9; 7 bases map to TRBD1. Trimming removed 4 bases from V and 4 bases from J; junction bases left unmatched: 14. Germline V lookup: CDR1 SGDLS, CDR2 YYNGEE. This CDR3 has 17 amino acids. As DNA, the CDR3 is TGTGCCAGCAGCATCCGGGACAGTGTCGCATTTTACAATGAGCAGTTCTTC. The encoded protein is CASSIRDSVAFYNEQFF.

The chain couples TRBV3-1 (or the pseudogene TRBV3-2) to TRBJ1-2; D gene ambiguous. Germline CDR1 is LGHDT and CDR2 is YNNKEL (reference sequence). Trimming pared 0 bases from V and 9 bases from J, leaving 5 bases between. This CDR3 region has 11 residues. CDR3 nucleotides: TGTGCCAGCAGCCAAGATCATCGCTACACCTTC. Amino acids: CASSQDHRYTF.

The chain employs TRBV28 and TRBJ1-6, with 8 bases identical to TRBD1. This CDR3 has 14 amino acids. J gave up 10 bases and V 6 bases, and 8 bases lay outside the gene matches. Germline CDR1 reads MDHEN; CDR2 reads SYDVKM. The chain's CDR3 is CASRRTGSGSPLHF. The CDR3 DNA sequence: TGTGCCAGCAGGCGGACAGGGAGTGGCTCACCCCTCCACTTT. The whole variable domain, remainder taken from reference TRBV28 and TRBJ1-6, is DVKVTQSSRYLVKRTGEKVFLECVQDMDHENMFWYRQDPGLGLRLIYFSYDVKMKEKGDIPEGYSVSREKKERFSLILESASTNQTSMYLCASRRTGSGSPLHFGNGTRLTVT.

The V and J genes are TRBV10-3 and TRBJ2-3, with 7 bases fitting TRBD1. Germline trimming cut 6 bases from V and 2 bases from J; bases unmatched to any gene: 8. Germline assignment: CDR1 ENHRY and CDR2 SYGVKD. This CDR3 contains 15 residues. CDR3 in amino acids: CAIRKGASNTDTQYF. CDR3 in DNA: TGTGCCATCAGAAAGGGGGCAAGCAACACAGATACGCAGTATTTT.

This clone is classed as medium-sized. The chain has TRBV18 and TRBJ1-2, with D unresolved. Germline loops: CDR1 KGHSH, CDR2 LQKENI. The CDR3 contains 13 residues. V lost 5 bases and J 0 bases, leaving 7 bases between the germline ends. CDR3 nucleotides: TGTGCCAGCTCATCGGGTCCTAACTATGGCTACACCTTC. It encodes CASSSGPNYGYTF.

With respect to this clone: The sample carries other DNA sequences with the same CDR3. CDR3 residues: CASSVGGGNSPLHF. CDR3 DNA sequence: TGTGCCAGCAGCGTCGGGGGCGGTAATTCACCCCTCCACTTT. The V and J genes are TRBV9 and TRBJ1-6, with TRBD1 as a possible D gene (6 bases). The CDR3 has 14 residues. In germline, CDR1 is SGDLS, CDR2 YYNGEE. V lost 2 bases and J 6 bases, leaving 9 bases between the germline ends.

The V and J genes are TRBV11-2 and TRBJ2-6; tentatively, D is TRBD1 or TRBD2 (5 bases each). CDR1 is SGHAT, CDR2 FQNNGV, per germline. Trimming pared 6 bases from V and 0 bases from J, leaving 21 bases between. CDR3 length equals 19 residues. Written as DNA, the CDR3 is TGTGCCAGCAGATCCCCGGGACGGAGAAATAGCTCTGGGGCCAACGTCCTGACTTTC. Amino acid sequence: CASRSPGRRNSSGANVLTF.

This clone turned up a few times. The gene calls are TRBV6-1 and TRBJ1-4; 7 positions match TRBD1. This CDR3 contains 14 residues. With V trimmed by 2 bases and J by 6 bases, 3 bases remained unmatched. CDR1 is MNHNS and CDR2 is SASEGT in the germline V gene. The CDR3 reads CASSEQQGDEKLFF. The DNA for the CDR3 is TGTGCCAGCAGTGAACAGCAGGGGGATGAAAAACTGTTTTTT.

The J gene is TRBJ1-5, the V gene TRBV5-6; the D gene is possibly TRBD1 (6 bases). V was trimmed by 2 bases and J by 2 bases, leaving 11 bases between them. The length of the CDR3 is 15 residues. Germline V gene data show CDR1 as SGHDT and CDR2 as YYEEEE. CDR3 sequence: CASSFRGSGNQPQHF. CDR3 DNA sequence: TGTGCCAGCAGCTTCAGGGGCTCGGGCAATCAGCCCCAGCATTTT.

This clone was counted once. The chain has TRBV4-1 and TRBJ2-2; TRBD1 matches 7 bases. V shed 5 bases, J shed 5 bases, and the junction held 8 bases outside the gene matches. Germline CDR1 reads MGHRA; CDR2 reads YSYEKL. The CDR3 extends over 15 amino acids. CDR3 sequence reads: CASSKGQSLTGELFF. The CDR3 DNA is TGCGCCAGCAGCAAGGGACAGTCTTTAACCGGGGAGCTGTTTTTT.

This clone was picked up many times. The rearrangement joins TRBV10-1 to TRBJ1-5; D remains unclear. This CDR3 comprises 13 residues. The germline CDR1 and CDR2 sequences are WNHNN and SYGVQD (reference sequence). The V end lost 3 bases, the J end lost 6 bases, and 9 bases lay between the germline ends. The chain's CDR3 is CASSDDLGQPQHF. CDR3 nucleotide sequence: TGCGCCAGCAGTGATGATTTGGGTCAGCCCCAGCATTTT.

V and J are TRBV7-9 and TRBJ1-4; weak D call: TRBD1 (6 bases). The CDR3 runs 14 residues. V was shortened by 3 bases and J by 6 bases, with 11 bases between the two germline ends. The germline gives CDR1 SEHNR, CDR2 FQNEAQ (reference sequence). CDR3 region: CASSFGGHDEKLFF. The CDR3 DNA reads as TGTGCCAGCAGCTTTGGGGGGCACGATGAAAAACTGTTTTTT. Complete variable domain (other parts from reference TRBV7-9 and TRBJ1-4): DTGVSQNPRHKITKRGQNVTFRCDPISEHNRLYWYRQTLGQGPEFLTYFQNEAQLEKSRLLSDRFSAERPKGSFSTLEIQRTEQGDSAMYLCASSFGGHDEKLFFGSGTQLSVL.

CDR3 sequence reads: CASGLGTEAFF. The CDR3 nucleotides are TGTGCCAGCGGGTTGGGGACTGAAGCTTTCTTT. The chain has TRBV12-1 and TRBJ1-1. TRBV12-1 has pseudogene status. The CDR3 has 11 amino acids.

The chain is built from TRBV4-1 and TRBJ2-7, with TRBD1 matching 10 bases. Germline lookup yields CDR1 MGHRA and CDR2 YSYEKL. V lost 0 bases and J lost 4; bases outside the gene matches: 3. The CDR3 sequence is 15 residues long. This CDR3 reads CASSQEGQGEYEQYF. The CDR3, as DNA: TGCGCCAGCAGCCAAGAAGGACAGGGGGAATACGAGCAGTACTTC.

The chain recombines TRBV4-3 with TRBJ2-1, with 15 positions matching TRBD2. V shed 0 bases and J 8 bases; nucleotides not matched to a gene: 11. Germline lookup yields CDR1 LGHNA and CDR2 YSLEER. The CDR3 runs to 19 residues. The CDR3 protein is CASSQDRRTSGGAGYEQFF. The CDR3 DNA reads as TGCGCCAGCAGCCAAGATCGGCGGACTAGCGGGGGGGCAGGCTATGAGCAGTTCTTC.

The rearrangement joins TRBV20-1 to TRBJ1-6; D may be TRBD1 (6 bases). The CDR3 runs to 16 residues. Germline assignment: CDR1 DFQATT and CDR2 SNEGSKA (reference sequence). V lost 3 bases and J 7 bases, leaving 19 bases between the germline ends. The CDR3 bases are TGCAGTGCTAGTACCCTGGGGGGCTCGGGGAATTCACCCCTCCACTTT. Translated: CSASTLGGSGNSPLHF.

This chain joins TRBV5-8 and TRBJ2-1; no firm D call. The CDR3 consists of 10 residues. V was trimmed by 2 bases and J by 9 bases, leaving 3 bases between them. CDR1 and CDR2 (germline): SGHTS, YDEGEE. This chain's CDR3 is CASSFVEQFF. The CDR3 nucleotides are TGTGCCAGCAGCTTCGTTGAGCAGTTCTTC. Combining the CDR3 with reference TRBV5-8 and TRBJ2-1 gives the whole variable domain EAGVTQSPTHLIKTRGQQATLRCSPISGHTSVYWYQQALGLGLQFLLWYDEGEERNRGNFPPRFSGRQFPNYSSELNVNALELEDSALYLCASSFVEQFFGPGTRLTVL.

This clone showed up just once. The chain recombines TRBV6-1 with TRBJ1-5; no clear D gene. There are 14 residues in the CDR3. Germline loops: CDR1 MNHNS, CDR2 SASEGT. Between the trimmed V and J ends, which lost 2 bases and 4 bases, there was a span of 9 bases. The CDR3 here is CASSENGSNQPQHF. CDR3 nucleotide sequence: TGTGCCAGCAGTGAAAACGGTTCTAATCAGCCCCAGCATTTT.

This clone was observed a handful of times. The gene calls are TRBV27 and TRBJ2-7; maybe TRBD1 (5 bases). CDR3 size: 13 residues. V lost 0 bases and J lost 7, with 10 bases in between. The V gene's germline CDR1 is MNHEY and CDR2 SMNVEV (reference sequence). The CDR3 sequence: CASSLSGRAEQYF. The CDR3 DNA sequence: TGTGCCAGCAGTTTATCGGGCAGGGCTGAGCAGTACTTC.

The J gene is TRBJ1-2, the V gene TRBV4-2; 8 bases are shared with TRBD1. With 1 base clipped from V and 0 bases from J, the junction kept 4 bases outside the gene matches. The CDR3 has 16 residues. In germline, CDR1 is LGHNA, CDR2 YNFKEQ. This CDR3 reads CASSQAGTGANYGYTF. The DNA of the CDR3 is TGTGCCAGCAGCCAAGCGGGGACAGGTGCTAACTATGGCTACACCTTC.

This clone occurred a few times. Other DNA sequences within the sample encode an identical CDR3. The V and J genes are TRBV7-2 and TRBJ1-6; D gene unclear. CDR3 length: 14 residues. CDR1 is SGHTA, CDR2 FQGNSA, per germline. Trimming stripped 3 bases from V and 5 bases from J, with 8 bases between. The CDR3 reads CASSFGSNNSPLHF. For the CDR3, the DNA is TGTGCCAGCAGCTTCGGGTCCAATAATTCACCCCTCCACTTT.

The chain is built from TRBV7-8 and TRBJ1-5; tentatively, D is TRBD1 (6 bases). Germline V CDR1 and CDR2: SGHVS, FQNEAQ. This CDR3 region has 15 residues. V dropped 5 bases and J dropped 1 base, with 12 bases sitting between them. The CDR3 DNA reads as TGTGCCAGCAGCCGAGGGACACTGAGCAATCAGCCCCAGCATTTT. This encodes CASSRGTLSNQPQHF.